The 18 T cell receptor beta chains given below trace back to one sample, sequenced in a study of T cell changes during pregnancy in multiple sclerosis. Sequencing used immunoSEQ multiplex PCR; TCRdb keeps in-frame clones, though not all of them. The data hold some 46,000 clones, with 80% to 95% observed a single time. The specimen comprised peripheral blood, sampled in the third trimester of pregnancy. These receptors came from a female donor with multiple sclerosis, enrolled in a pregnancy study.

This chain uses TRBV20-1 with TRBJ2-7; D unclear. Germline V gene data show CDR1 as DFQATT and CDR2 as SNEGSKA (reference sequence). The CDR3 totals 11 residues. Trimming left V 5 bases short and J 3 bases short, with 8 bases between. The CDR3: CSARLSYEQYF. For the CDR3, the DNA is TGCAGTGCTCGTCTAAGCTACGAGCAGTACTTC.

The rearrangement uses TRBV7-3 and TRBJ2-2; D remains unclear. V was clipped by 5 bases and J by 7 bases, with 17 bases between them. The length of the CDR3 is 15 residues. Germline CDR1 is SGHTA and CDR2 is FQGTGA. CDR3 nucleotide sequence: TGTGCCAGCAGCCAACGGTCCAGCGTCGGCGGGGAGCTGTTTTTT. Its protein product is CASSQRSSVGGELFF.

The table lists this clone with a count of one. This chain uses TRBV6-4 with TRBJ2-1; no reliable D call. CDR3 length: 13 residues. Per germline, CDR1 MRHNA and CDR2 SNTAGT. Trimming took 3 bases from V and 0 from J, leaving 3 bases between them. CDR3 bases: TGTGCCAGCAGTGAGAGCTCCTACAATGAGCAGTTCTTC. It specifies CASSESSYNEQFF.

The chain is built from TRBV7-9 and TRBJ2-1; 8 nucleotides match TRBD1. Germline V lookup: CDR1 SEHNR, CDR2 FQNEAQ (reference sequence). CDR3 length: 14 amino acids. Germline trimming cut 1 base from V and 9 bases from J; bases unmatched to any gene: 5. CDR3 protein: CASSLGTGNGEQFF. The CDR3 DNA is TGTGCCAGCAGCTTAGGGACAGGGAACGGTGAGCAGTTCTTC.

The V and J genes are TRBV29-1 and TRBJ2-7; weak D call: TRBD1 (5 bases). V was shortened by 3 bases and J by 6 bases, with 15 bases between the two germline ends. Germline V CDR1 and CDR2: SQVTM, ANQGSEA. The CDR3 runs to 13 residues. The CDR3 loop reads CSVDRLGVGEQYF. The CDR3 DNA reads TGCAGCGTTGACCGTTTAGGGGTGGGCGAGCAGTACTTC.

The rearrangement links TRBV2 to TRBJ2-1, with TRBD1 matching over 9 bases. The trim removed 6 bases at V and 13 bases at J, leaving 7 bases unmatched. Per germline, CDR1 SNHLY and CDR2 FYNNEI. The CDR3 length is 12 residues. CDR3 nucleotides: TGTGCCAGCAGAGCCGGGACAGGGATTCAGTTCTTC. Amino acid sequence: CASRAGTGIQFF.

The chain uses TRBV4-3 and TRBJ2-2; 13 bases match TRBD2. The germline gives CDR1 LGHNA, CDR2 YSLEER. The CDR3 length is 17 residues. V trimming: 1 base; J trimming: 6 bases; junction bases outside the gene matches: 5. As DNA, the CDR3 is TGCGCCAGCAGCCAAGTACCGGGACTAGCGGGACCCGGGGAGCTGTTTTTT. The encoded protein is CASSQVPGLAGPGELFF.

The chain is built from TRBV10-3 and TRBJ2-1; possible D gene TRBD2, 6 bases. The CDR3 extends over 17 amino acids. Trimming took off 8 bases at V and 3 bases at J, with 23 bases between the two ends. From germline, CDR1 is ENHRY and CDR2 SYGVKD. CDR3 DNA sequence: TGTGCCATCTCCGGGGTAGACGGGACGGGGGACTACAATGAGCAGTTCTTC. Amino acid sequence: CAISGVDGTGDYNEQFF.

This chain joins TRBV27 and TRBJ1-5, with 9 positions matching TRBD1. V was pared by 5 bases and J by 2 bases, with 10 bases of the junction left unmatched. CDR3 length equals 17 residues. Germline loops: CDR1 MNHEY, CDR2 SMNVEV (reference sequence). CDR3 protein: CASSPLGTGYGNQPQHF. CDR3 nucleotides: TGTGCCAGCAGTCCCCTGGGGACAGGGTATGGCAATCAGCCCCAGCATTTT.

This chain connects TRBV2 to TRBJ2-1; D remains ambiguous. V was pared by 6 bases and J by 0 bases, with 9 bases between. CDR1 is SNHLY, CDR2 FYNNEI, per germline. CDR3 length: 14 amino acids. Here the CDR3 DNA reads TGTGCCAGCAGCCCTACTTACTCCTACAATGAGCAGTTCTTC. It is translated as CASSPTYSYNEQFF.

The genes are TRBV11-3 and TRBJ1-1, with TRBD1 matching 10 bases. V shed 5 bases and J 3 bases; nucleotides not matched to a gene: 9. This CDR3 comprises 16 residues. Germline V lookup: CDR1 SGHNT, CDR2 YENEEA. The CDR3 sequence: CASSQRLGQGDTEAFF. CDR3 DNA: TGTGCCAGCAGCCAAAGACTTGGACAGGGGGACACTGAAGCTTTCTTT. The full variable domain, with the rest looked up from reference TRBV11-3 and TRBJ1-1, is EAGVVQSPRYKIIEKKQPVAFWCNPISGHNTLYWYLQNLGQGPELLIRYENEEAVDDSQLPKDRFSAERLKGVDSTLKIQPAELGDSAVYLCASSQRLGQGDTEAFFGQGTRLTVV.

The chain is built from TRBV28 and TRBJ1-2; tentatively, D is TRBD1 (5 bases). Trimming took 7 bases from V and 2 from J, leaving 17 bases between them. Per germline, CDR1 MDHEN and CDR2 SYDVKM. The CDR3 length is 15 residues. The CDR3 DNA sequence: TGTGCCAGCAACGAGGGGAGGCTGGAAAACTATGGCTACACCTTC. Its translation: CASNEGRLENYGYTF.

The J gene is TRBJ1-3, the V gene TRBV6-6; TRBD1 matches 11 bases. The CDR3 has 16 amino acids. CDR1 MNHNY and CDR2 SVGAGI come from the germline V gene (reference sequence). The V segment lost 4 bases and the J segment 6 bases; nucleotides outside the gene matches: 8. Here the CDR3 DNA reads TGTGCCAGCAGTTTGTCGGACAGGGGGCGGGTAAACACCATATATTTT. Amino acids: CASSLSDRGRVNTIYF.

CDR3 nucleotide sequence: TGTGCCAGCAGTTACTCGTCCGGGACAGGGTCCACTGAAGCTTTCTTT. Protein sequence: CASSYSSGTGSTEAFF. The chain has TRBV6-5 and TRBJ1-1; 9 positions match TRBD1. The CDR3 runs 16 residues. Germline CDR1 and CDR2: MNHEY and SVGAGI. The V and J ends lost 0 bases and 4 bases, in that order; junction bases with no gene match: 6.

The CDR3 region is CASSYVSSGNTDTQYF. The CDR3 coding sequence is TGTGCCAGCAGTTACGTTTCTAGCGGGAACACAGATACGCAGTATTTT. The rearrangement joins TRBV6-5 to TRBJ2-3; 9 nucleotides match TRBD2. CDR3 size: 16 residues. J was trimmed by 2 bases and V by 2 bases; bases with no gene match: 5. Germline CDR1 reads MNHEY; CDR2 reads SVGAGI.

CDR3 coding DNA: TGTGCCACCAGCAAAACAGGTGGTGGCTACACCTTC. Its translation: CATSKTGGGYTF. The gene calls are TRBV15 and TRBJ1-2, with D possibly being TRBD1 (5 bases). Germline-derived CDR1 and CDR2 are LNHNV and YYDKDF (reference sequence). The CDR3 runs 12 residues. Trimming stripped 4 bases from V and 7 bases from J, with 10 bases between.

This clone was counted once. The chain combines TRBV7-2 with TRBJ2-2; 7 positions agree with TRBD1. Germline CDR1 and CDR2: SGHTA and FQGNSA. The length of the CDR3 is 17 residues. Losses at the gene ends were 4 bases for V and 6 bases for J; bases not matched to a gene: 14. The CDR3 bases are TGTGCCAGCAGCTCGAGACTCAGGGGGAAGATCGCCGGGGAGCTGTTTTTT. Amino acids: CASSSRLRGKIAGELFF. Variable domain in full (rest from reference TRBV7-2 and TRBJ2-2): GAGVSQSPSNKVTEKGKDVELRCDPISGHTALYWYRQSLGQGLEFLIYFQGNSAPDKSGLPSDRFSAERTGGSVSTLTIQRTQQEDSAVYLCASSSRLRGKIAGELFFGEGSRLTVL.

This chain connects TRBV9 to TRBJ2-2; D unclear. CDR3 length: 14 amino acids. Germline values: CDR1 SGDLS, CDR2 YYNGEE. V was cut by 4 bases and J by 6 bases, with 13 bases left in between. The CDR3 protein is CASSSGAPAGELFF. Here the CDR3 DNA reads TGTGCCAGCAGCTCAGGCGCCCCGGCCGGGGAGCTGTTTTTT.